This TCR beta chain was observed in a study of blood T cell repertoires in COVID-19 (dated by TCRdb to about 2020). Notes on the research overall: Samples covering the acute and convalescent phases of COVID-19 were provided by collaborators in the United States, Italy and Spain. The material from the prospective study consisted of cDNA or gDNA derived from T cells, B-cell-depleted T cells, or PBMCs. The dataset comprised deeply sampled blood TCRbeta repertoires from subjects exposed to, actively infected with, or recovered from COVID-19. The repertoires were released in a freely available public database intended as a resource for research on the immune response to SARS-CoV-2. Samples were obtained from the ongoing ImmuneRACE study (first 160 participants) and from roughly 1,300 subjects provided by 6 global collaborators. Nearly every sample came with metadata listing a de-identified subject ID, COVID-19 status, age in years and sex. Where available, HLA class I and class II types were taken from metadata supplied by the sample provider and were not determined by assay-based typing.

TCRbeta CDR3 regions were amplified from genomic DNA using the immunoSEQ Assay, a bias-controlled multiplex PCR. The original pipeline was this. The number of nucleated cells in each sample was estimated from the amplification of reference gene primers within the assay. Sequence reads were collapsed and filtered to measure the absolute abundance of every unique TCRbeta CDR3 rearrangement. For each sample, productive Simpson clonality was calculated as the square root of Simpson's diversity index over productive rearrangements. The clones in this table, taken by TCRdb from immuneACCESS, are in-frame only. Not every clone is retained; where verified, under half of the shortfall comes from an unresolved V gene, and the cause of the rest is unknown. V and J calls and clone size are given by that table; D and trimming were obtained from the DNA. This sample lists over 120,000 clones; approximately 84% were detected once. The leading ten clones occupy about 5% of the sample.

Regarding this clone: It lacks a known antigen. Within one base of it there is no much larger clone, and no base qualities were kept.

Collaborating institutions collected whole blood in K2EDTA tubes following their own protocols. For TCRbeta analysis, collaborators shipped samples in one of three forms: frozen whole blood, isolated PBMCs, or DNA extracted from either of those sample types. CDR1 SGHRS and CDR2 YFSETQ were looked up in the germline V gene. From its cysteine to its phenylalanine, the CDR3 spans 14 amino acids. Only the CDR3 DNA stays, 42 bases, in frame from base 1. V ends up 0 bases short and J 4 bases short, with an unmatched junction base count of 3. Here is what the overall study found, with its caveats: The amount of clinical and demographic metadata varied by source and participant and was provided uncurated.

The rearranged segments are TRBV5-1 and TRBJ1-2, with TRBD1 matching 7 junction bases. This sequence originates from a human donor in a cohort sampled during active COVID-19. Material for sequencing was peripheral blood. Here the CDR3 is given as CASSLDGTAYGYTF. The sequenced DNA: TGCGCCAGCAGCTTGGACGGGACAGCCTATGGCTACACCTTC.